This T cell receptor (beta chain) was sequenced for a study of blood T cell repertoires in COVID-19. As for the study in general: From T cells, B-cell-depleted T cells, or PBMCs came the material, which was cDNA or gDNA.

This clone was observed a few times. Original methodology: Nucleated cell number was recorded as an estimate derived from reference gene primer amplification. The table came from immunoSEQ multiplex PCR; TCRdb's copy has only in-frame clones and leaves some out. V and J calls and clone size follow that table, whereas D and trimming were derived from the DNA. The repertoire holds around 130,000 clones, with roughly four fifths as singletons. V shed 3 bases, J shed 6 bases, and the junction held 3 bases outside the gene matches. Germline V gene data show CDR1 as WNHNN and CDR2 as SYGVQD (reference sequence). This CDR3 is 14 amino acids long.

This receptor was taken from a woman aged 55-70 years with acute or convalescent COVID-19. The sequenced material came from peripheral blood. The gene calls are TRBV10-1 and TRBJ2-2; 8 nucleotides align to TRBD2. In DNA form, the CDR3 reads TGCGCCAGCAGTGAAGGAGCGGGGGCCGGGGAGCTGTTTTTT. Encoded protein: CASSEGAGAGELFF.